The sequence of this TCR beta chain was determined in a study of cytomegalovirus exposure and HLA in healthy donors (dated by TCRdb to about 2017). With regard to the full study: An earlier analysis of more than 550 of the donors reported 276 Gb of sequence data and around 120 million unique TCR beta sequences obtained from around 190 million T cells. Using immunosequencing, the study profiled T cell repertoires from 640 or so subjects and related those repertoires to cytomegalovirus serostatus. Every repertoire in the discovery cohort had been generated on one and the same sequencing platform. Genome-wide SNP genotypes for about 65% of the 666 donors were used in a later genetic analysis, which treated that subset as a discovery cohort. Rather than using new phenotypic data, the later analysis identified candidate immune exposures from TCR beta sequences and from how often those sequences occurred across donors. To study patterns of TCR occurrence, a later analysis re-analyzed previously published TCR beta repertoires from several hundred donors and added high-resolution HLA genotyping. HLA typing covered class I and class II loci at four-digit resolution. The study aimed to test whether cataloging public T cell receptors could reveal signatures of past pathogen exposure. An early release covering 550 to 700 HLA-typed donors comprised about 300 gigabases of sequencing data and 85 million or so unique TCR sequences. To predict cytomegalovirus infection status, the study brought together high-throughput TCR immunosequencing, statistical association of individual TCRs with disease status, and machine learning. Among the roughly 390 genotyped donors, around 81% belonged to the genetic ancestry cluster associated with self-reported Caucasian donors. Among about 390 genotyped donors of the cohort, an average of approximately 230,000 unique TCR beta nucleotide sequences were sequenced per donor, roughly 18% of them non-productive. Along with the approximately 670-subject first cohort, a separate validation cohort of more than 90 different subjects was used. Typing coverage varied by locus: roughly 629-630 donors for A, B, C, DRB1 and DQB1; approximately 500 for DQA1; more than 600 for DPA1; approximately 470 for DPB1. To decide whether each TCR beta V gene segment behaved as functional or pseudogenic, an earlier analysis of 587 of the donors relied on high-throughput TCR beta sequencing. Donor age, sex, ethnicity and CMV serostatus were compiled alongside the repertoire data. Roughly 5 DR-DQ haplotypes were handled as single units for association and clustering because linkage in the cohort was strong. Beyond this particular receptor, the publication reports: In a later analysis, around 15,000 TCR beta sequences were associated with specific HLA alleles at a false discovery rate of 0.05. Strong co-occurrence of HLA alleles, especially DR and DQ, made assigning TCR associations to individual alleles difficult. Some IMGT-functional V segments, including TRBV6-2 and TRBV6-3, could not be told apart with the 87-base-pair reads, so those segments were excluded. In vitro tests confirmed that a few of the cytomegalovirus-associated TCR beta chains recognize cytomegalovirus antigens. An earlier analysis of several hundred of the donors showed that most TCR beta V segments appeared in productive rearrangements either about 87% or about 30% of the time, which broadly matched IMGT annotations. HLA typing was unavailable for some donors at each locus, so association tests used only the typed subset. A further reported finding was that TCR beta sequences accurately predicted the HLA-A and HLA-B alleles for most subjects in the first cohort. Sequencing depth was assumed to be roughly uniform across donors in the presence/absence analyses, though that assumption may not hold. Most TCR sequences were seen in very few donors, while some public TCRs were found in many individuals. In a later analysis, TCR association rates were found to vary across HLA loci, with the most associated TCRs seen for DRB1 alleles and the fewest for HLA-C alleles. A group of highly shared sequence variants was considered likely to be a technical artifact of the sequencing pipeline. Only TCR beta chains were sequenced in this cohort, and the absence of alpha or paired-chain data limited detectable features. A later analysis reported that several top co-occurrence clusters appeared linked to parvovirus B19, influenza, CMV and Epstein-Barr virus. A later analysis found that most CMV-associated TCR beta chains appeared HLA-restricted, with HLA associations seemingly driven largely by CMV exposure. Compared with equally common non-associated chains, HLA-associated TCR beta chains in a later analysis were more clonally expanded and had lower generation probabilities. In a later genetic analysis, fewer N-insertions in productive TCRs were reported among donors in an Asian-associated ancestry cluster than the approximately 630-donor mean. Immune exposure information for the cohort was limited to CMV serostatus. The authors suggested that the approach could potentially be generalized to other disease states and immunological phenotypes. The study listed 150 to 200 TCR beta chains as associated with cytomegalovirus. Linkage disequilibrium might explain the correlated functional status among segregating V segments, but an unknown experimental factor could not be ruled out. In a later genetic analysis, a missense DCLRE1C variant was associated with V-gene and J-gene trimming of TCR beta chains, and the association was replicated in an independent cohort. The classifier was reported to diagnose cytomegalovirus status with high specificity and sensitivity in both the original cohort and the validation cohort. The earlier analysis of some 560 of the donors excluded 15 to 20 rarely observed V segments, including chromosome 9 orphons, because counts were too low.

The cohort consisted of some 730 healthy bone marrow donors. Cohort members were all nominally healthy when sampled, although unrecorded immune exposures were likely present. The donor was CMV seropositive and belonged to the group of around 300 seropositive cohort members. A peripheral blood sample was collected from each donor, and TCR beta sequencing was performed on peripheral blood mononuclear cells. The Qiagen DNeasy Blood Extraction Kit was used to extract genomic DNA from the blood cell samples. Libraries were prepared through the immunoSEQ multiplex PCR assay. The multiplex PCR relied on a mix of 60 forward primers for TCR Vbeta segments and 13 reverse primers for TCR Jbeta segments. The CDR3 region of rearranged TCR beta genes was amplified from genomic DNA with a multiplex PCR assay. Amplified TCR beta libraries were sequenced as 87-base-pair reads on the Illumina HiSeq System. As for how the authors treated the data: A later analysis counted about 80 million unique TCR beta chains across the 550 to 700 repertoires, and around 12 million of these chains were shared by at least two donors. Raw reads were error-corrected and collapsed into unique sequences by a nearest-neighbor algorithm in which closely related sequences were merged to remove PCR and sequencing errors. Alignment of CDR3 sequences to IMGT reference sequences was used to assign V, D and J gene segments. Each retained sequence needed at least a six-nucleotide match to both a V gene segment and a J gene segment. Rearrangements were called productive when the CDR3 lacked stop codons and stayed in frame with V and J; all others were non-productive. Following IMGT convention, CDR3 was defined as the stretch from the second conserved V-encoded cysteine to the conserved J-encoded phenylalanine. The earlier analysis of 587 of the donors excluded any sequence lacking an unambiguous match to a single V gene segment. An earlier analysis of a few hundred of the donors classified V segments as functional when productive rearrangements were above 56.7% and as segregating when the standard deviation between donors was above 5%. A statistical classification framework was built to diagnose cytomegalovirus status from the catalog of TCR beta chain sequences. A later analysis assigned V and J genes by comparing TCR nucleotide sequences with IMGT/GENE-DB human TR gene sequences. The TCRdist pipeline was used in a later analysis to assign CDR3 sequences and most-parsimonious VDJ recombination scenarios. In a later analysis, each TCR beta chain was defined by its CDR3 amino acid sequence together with its V-gene family, and reads without a unique V-gene family were excluded. As a way to deal with suspected cross-contamination and a sequencing artifact, a later analysis dropped over 550 nucleotide sequences that were highly shared and had low generation probability. A later analysis calculated a clonal expansion index for each public chain from normalized within-repertoire ranks of inferred template counts. In a later analysis, generation probabilities were computed with a VDJ recombination model fitted to out-of-frame rearrangements, and the resulting probabilities were checked against IGoR. In a later analysis, TCR-TCR, TCR-HLA and TCR-CMV co-occurrence was scored with hypergeometric tests, and a repertoire-size bias correction was applied to TCR pairs. In a later analysis, false discovery rates were estimated by permuting HLA or CMV assignments 20 times. In a later analysis, co-occurring TCRs were grouped with DBSCAN, and TCRdist sequence similarity was added when clustering was performed within HLA-allele-positive subsets. For co-occurrence clustering, repertoires with fewer than 30,000 or more than 120,000 public chains were excluded, along with roughly 5 repertoires with anomalous nucleotide sharing. What TCRdb holds here is the immuneACCESS table cut down to in-frame rearrangements. Part of the clones is not present; checked against another copy, under half of the missing clones reflect an unresolved V gene, and the others are unexplained. That table furnishes V, J and clone size, whereas the DNA furnished D and trimming. The sample table contains some 180,000 clones; only one count was recorded for 9.5% to 15% of them. The top ten clonotypes cover about 7.8% of the sample.

About this clone itself: What this receptor recognizes is not known. No qualities accompany the bases; no much larger clone lies one base away.

The germline ends are 10 bases apart after V is trimmed by 3 bases and J by 2 bases. From cysteine to phenylalanine, the CDR3 is 14 amino acids long. Only the CDR3 portion is preserved as DNA: 42 bases, with reading frame beginning at the first base. CDR1 and CDR2, per the germline V gene (reference sequence), are LNHDA and SQIVND. The receptor comes from a man in his forties or fifties in good health and CMV-seropositive. Sequenced input: PBMCs. Recombination linked TRBV19 to TRBJ2-5, with TRBD2 perhaps the D gene, on 6 matching bases. The DNA sequence is TGTGCCAGTAGTATGGGGACTCGTCAAGAGACCCAGTACTTC. Its translation reads: CASSMGTRQETQYF.